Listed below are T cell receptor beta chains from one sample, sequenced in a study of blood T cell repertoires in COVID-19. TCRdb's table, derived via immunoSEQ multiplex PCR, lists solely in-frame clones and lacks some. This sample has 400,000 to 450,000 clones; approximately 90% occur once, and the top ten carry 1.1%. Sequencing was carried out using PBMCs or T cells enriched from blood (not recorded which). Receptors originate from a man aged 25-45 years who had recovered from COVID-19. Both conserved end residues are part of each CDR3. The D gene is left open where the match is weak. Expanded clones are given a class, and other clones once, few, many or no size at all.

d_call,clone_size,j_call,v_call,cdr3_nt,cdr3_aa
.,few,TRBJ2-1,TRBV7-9,TGTGCCAGCACCCGGGGGAGCTCCTACAATGAGCAGTTCTTC,CASTRGSSYNEQFF
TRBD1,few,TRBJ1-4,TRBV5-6,TGTGCCAGCAGCTTGTACAGGGGGCTTGAAAAACTGTTTTTT,CASSLYRGLEKLFF
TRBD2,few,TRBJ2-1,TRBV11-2,TGTGCCAGCAGCCTCGGACTAGCGGAGTACAATGAGCAGTTCTTC,CASSLGLAEYNEQFF
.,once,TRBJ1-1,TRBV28,TGTGCCAGCAGTTTATACGCAGGGGTAGAAGCTTTCTTT,CASSLYAGVEAFF
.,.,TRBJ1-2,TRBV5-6,TGTGCCAGCGGCGGGGGATCCATCGGCTACACCTTC,CASGGGSIGYTF
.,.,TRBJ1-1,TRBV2,TGTGCCAGCAAGGGAGGGGCTTTAGGCACTGAAGCTTTCTTT,CASKGGALGTEAFF
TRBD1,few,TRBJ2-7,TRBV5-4,TGTGCCAGCAGCTTACAACCGGGACAGGGTATATTCTACGAGCAGTACTTC,CASSLQPGQGIFYEQYF
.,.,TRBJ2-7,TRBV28,TGTGCCAGCAGTTTATTCACCGGGAGTAACGAGCAGTACTTC,CASSLFTGSNEQYF
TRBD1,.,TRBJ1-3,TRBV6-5,TGTGCCAGCAGTCGACAGGGGGGTAGAAACACCATATATTTT,CASSRQGGRNTIYF
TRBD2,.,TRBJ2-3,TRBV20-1,TGCAGTGCTAGTCGCCCCGGGAGGGCTTTGAGCACAGATACGCAGTATTTT,CSASRPGRALSTDTQYF
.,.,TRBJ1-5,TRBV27,TGTGCCAGCAGTTTATCGTGGCCCAATCAGCCCCAGCATTTT,CASSLSWPNQPQHF
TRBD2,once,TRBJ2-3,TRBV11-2,TGTGCCAGCAGCTTAGAGGGAGGGAGGTTCGATACGCAGTATTTT,CASSLEGGRFDTQYF
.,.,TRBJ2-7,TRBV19,TGTGCCAGTAGTGCACCGGGACGGGAGCTTTCCTACGAGCAGTACTTC,CASSAPGRELSYEQYF
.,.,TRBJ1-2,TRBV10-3,TGTGCCATCACCGAACCAAGCCGGAGCTATGGCTACACCTTC,CAITEPSRSYGYTF
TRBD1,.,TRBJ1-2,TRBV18,TGTGCCAGCTCACCCTTTGACAGGGCGGTTGATGGCTACACCTTC,CASSPFDRAVDGYTF
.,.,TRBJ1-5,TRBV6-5,TGTGCCAGCAGAGTACAGGGACCTAACAATCAGCCCCAGCATTTT,CASRVQGPNNQPQHF
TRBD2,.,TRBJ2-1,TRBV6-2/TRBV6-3,TGTGCCAGCAGCCCTTCAGGCGGGAGTATGCGGGGATACAATGAGCAGTTCTTC,CASSPSGGSMRGYNEQFF
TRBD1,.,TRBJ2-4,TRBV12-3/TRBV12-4,TGTGCCAGCACCGGGACAGGCCCAGGCATTCAGTACTTC,CASTGTGPGIQYF
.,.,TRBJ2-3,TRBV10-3,TGTGCCGTCCGGAGGGGTCTAGGGGGAGGGGATACGCAGTATTTT,CAVRRGLGGGDTQYF
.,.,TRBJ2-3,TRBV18,TGTGCCAGCTCACCGGCACCTCAGGTCACCGATACGCAGTATTTT,CASSPAPQVTDTQYF
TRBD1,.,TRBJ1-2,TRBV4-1,TGCGCCAGCAGCCAGGGACAGGGGTGGTATGGCTACACCTTC,CASSQGQGWYGYTF
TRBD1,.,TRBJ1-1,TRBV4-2,TGTGCCAGCAGCCAAGACCCCGGACAGGGGCTGAACACTGAAGCTTTCTTT,CASSQDPGQGLNTEAFF
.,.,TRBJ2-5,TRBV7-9,TGTGCCAGCAGCTTAGGGTCCATGGAGAGAGAGACCCAGTACTTC,CASSLGSMERETQYF
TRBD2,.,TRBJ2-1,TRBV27,TGTGCCAGCAGACAGACTAGCGGGAGGGGGAATGAGCAGTTCTTC,CASRQTSGRGNEQFF
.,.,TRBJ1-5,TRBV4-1,TGCGCCAGCAGCCAAGAAGGACAACCCAATCAGCCCCAGCATTTT,CASSQEGQPNQPQHF
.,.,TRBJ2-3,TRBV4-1,TGCGCCAGCAGCCGAGGCACGTACTCAGATACGCAGTATTTT,CASSRGTYSDTQYF
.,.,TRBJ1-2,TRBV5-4,TGTGCCAGCAGCTTGGCCCTAAGAGCTAACTATGGCTACACCTTC,CASSLALRANYGYTF
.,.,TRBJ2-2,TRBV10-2,TGCGCCAGCAGTGTGCTAGCGACCACCGGGGAGCTGTTTTTT,CASSVLATTGELFF
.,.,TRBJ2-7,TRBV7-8,TGTGCCAGCAGCTTAGGGGGCAGGGCCTACGAGCAGTACTTC,CASSLGGRAYEQYF
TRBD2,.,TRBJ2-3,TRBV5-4,TGTGCCAGCAGCTTGATGCTAGCGGGAGCCCCAGATACGCAGTATTTT,CASSLMLAGAPDTQYF
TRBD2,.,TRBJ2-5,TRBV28,TGTGCCAGCAGCGCCGTGGCTAGCGGAAAAGAGACCCAGTACTTC,CASSAVASGKETQYF
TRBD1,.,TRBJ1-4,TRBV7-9,TGTGCCAGCAGCCCTAGGACAGGGGACGGTGAAAAACTGTTTTTT,CASSPRTGDGEKLFF
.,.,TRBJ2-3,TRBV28,TGTGCCAGCGGACCGGACAGACCCACCACAGATACGCAGTATTTT,CASGPDRPTTDTQYF
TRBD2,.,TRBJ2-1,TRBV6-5,TGTGCCAGCAGTTACTCGCCTAGCGGGAGCTACAATGAGCAGTTCTTC,CASSYSPSGSYNEQFF